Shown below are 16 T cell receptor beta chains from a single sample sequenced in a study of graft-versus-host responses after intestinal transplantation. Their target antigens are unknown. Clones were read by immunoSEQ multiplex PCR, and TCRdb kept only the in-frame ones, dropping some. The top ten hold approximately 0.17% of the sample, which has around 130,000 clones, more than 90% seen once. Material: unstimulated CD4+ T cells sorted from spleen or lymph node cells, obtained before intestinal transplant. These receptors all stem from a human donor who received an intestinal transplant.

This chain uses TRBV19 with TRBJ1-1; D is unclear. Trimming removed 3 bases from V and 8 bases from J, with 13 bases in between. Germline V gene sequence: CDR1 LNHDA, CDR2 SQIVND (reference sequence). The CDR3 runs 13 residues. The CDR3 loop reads CASSIPRSGEAFF. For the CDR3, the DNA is TGTGCCAGTAGTATCCCCAGGTCTGGCGAAGCTTTCTTT.

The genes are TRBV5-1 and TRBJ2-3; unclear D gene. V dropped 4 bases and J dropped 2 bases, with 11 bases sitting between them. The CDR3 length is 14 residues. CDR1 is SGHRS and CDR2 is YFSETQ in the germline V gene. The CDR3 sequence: CASSQGSYTDTQYF. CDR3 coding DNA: TGCGCCAGCAGCCAAGGGTCCTACACAGATACGCAGTATTTT. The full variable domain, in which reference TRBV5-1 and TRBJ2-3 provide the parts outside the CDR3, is KAGVTQTPRYLIKTRGQQVTLSCSPISGHRSVSWYQQTPGQGLQFLFEYFSETQRNKGNFPGRFSGRQFSNSRSEMNVSTLELGDSALYLCASSQGSYTDTQYFGPGTRLTVL.

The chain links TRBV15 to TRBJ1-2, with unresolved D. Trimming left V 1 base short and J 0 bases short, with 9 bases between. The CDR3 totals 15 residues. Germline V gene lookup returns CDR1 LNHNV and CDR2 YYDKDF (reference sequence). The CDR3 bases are TGTGCCACCAGCAGAGCTAGGACTTCTAACTATGGCTACACCTTC. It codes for CATSRARTSNYGYTF.

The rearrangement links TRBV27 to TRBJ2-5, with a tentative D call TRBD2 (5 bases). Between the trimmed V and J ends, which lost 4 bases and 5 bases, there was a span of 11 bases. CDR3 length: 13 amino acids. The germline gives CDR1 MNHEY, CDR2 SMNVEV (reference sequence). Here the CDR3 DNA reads TGTGCCAGCAGTTCGGGAACTCTCGAGACCCAGTACTTC. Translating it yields CASSSGTLETQYF.

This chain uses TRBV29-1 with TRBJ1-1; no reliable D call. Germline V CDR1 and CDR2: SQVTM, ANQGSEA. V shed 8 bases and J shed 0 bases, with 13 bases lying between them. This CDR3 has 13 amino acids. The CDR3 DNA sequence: TGCAGCTCCTCCGGGCGGATGAACACTGAAGCTTTCTTT. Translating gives CSSSGRMNTEAFF.

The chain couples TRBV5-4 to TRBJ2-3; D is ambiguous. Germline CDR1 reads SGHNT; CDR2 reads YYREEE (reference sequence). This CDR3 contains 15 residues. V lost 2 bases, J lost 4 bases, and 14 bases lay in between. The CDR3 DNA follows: TGTGCCAGCAGCTTTCGGGTAGCCCTCCCAGATACGCAGTATTTT. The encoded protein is CASSFRVALPDTQYF.

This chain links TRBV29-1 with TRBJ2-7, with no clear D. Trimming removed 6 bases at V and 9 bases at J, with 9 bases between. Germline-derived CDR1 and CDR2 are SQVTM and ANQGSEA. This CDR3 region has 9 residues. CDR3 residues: CSVQSGQYF. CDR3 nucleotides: TGCAGCGTGCAATCTGGGCAGTACTTC.

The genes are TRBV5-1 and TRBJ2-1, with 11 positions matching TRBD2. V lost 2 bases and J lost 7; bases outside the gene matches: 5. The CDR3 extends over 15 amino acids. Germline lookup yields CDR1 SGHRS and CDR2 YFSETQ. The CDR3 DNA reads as TGCGCCAGCAGCTTACTAGCGGGGGAGGGGAATGAGCAGTTCTTC. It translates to CASSLLAGEGNEQFF.

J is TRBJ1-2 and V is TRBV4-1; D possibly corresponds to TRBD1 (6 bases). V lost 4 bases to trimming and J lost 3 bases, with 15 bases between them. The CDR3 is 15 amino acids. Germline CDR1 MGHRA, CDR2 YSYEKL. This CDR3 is CASSRPGQSYYGYTF. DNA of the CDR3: TGCGCCAGCAGCCGACCCGGACAGAGCTACTATGGCTACACCTTC.

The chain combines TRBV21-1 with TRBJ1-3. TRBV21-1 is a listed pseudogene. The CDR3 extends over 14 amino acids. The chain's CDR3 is CAPRDHRPGNTIYF. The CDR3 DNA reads TGTGCTCCAAGGGACCATCGGCCTGGAAACACCATATATTTT.

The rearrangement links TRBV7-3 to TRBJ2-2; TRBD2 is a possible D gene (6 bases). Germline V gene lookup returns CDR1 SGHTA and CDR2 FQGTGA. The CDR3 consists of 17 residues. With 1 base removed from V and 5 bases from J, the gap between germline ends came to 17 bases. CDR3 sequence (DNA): TGTGCCAGCAGCTTAAGGTCCCGGGTGGCGGGGACCGGGGAGCTGTTTTTT. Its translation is CASSLRSRVAGTGELFF. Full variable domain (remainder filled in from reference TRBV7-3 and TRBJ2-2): GAGVSQTPSNKVTEKGKYVELRCDPISGHTALYWYRQSLGQGPEFLIYFQGTGAADDSGLPNDRFFAVRPEGSVSTLKIQRTERGDSAVYLCASSLRSRVAGTGELFFGEGSRLTVL.

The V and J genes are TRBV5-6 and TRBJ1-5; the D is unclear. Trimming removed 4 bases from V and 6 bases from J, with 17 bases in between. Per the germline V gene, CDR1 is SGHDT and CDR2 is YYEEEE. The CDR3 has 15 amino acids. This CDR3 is CASSPRPNGFQPQHF. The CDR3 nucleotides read TGTGCCAGCAGCCCCCGGCCAAACGGGTTTCAGCCCCAGCATTTT.

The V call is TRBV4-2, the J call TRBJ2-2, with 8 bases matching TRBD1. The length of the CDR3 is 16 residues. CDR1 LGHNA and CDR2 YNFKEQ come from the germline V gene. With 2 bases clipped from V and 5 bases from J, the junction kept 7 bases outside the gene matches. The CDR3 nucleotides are TGTGCCAGCAGCCAACAGGGGGCCGAGGGGACCGGGGAGCTGTTTTTT. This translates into CASSQQGAEGTGELFF.

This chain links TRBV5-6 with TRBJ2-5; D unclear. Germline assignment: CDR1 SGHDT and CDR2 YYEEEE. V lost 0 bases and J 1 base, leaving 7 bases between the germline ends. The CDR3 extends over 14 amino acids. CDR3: CASSLVDFQETQYF. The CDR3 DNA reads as TGTGCCAGCAGCTTGGTAGATTTCCAAGAGACCCAGTACTTC.

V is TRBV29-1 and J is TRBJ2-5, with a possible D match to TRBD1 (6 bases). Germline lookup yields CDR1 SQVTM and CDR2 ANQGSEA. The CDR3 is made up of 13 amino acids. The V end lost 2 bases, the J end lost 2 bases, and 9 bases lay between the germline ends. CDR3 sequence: CSVETGWQETQYF. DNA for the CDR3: TGCAGCGTTGAAACAGGGTGGCAAGAGACCCAGTACTTC.

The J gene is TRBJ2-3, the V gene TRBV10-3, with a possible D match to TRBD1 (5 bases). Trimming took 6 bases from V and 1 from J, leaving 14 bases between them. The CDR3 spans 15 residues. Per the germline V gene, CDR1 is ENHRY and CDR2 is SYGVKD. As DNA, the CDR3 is TGTGCCATCAGCTTAGCCATAGGGGGCACAGATACGCAGTATTTT. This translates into CAISLAIGGTDTQYF.